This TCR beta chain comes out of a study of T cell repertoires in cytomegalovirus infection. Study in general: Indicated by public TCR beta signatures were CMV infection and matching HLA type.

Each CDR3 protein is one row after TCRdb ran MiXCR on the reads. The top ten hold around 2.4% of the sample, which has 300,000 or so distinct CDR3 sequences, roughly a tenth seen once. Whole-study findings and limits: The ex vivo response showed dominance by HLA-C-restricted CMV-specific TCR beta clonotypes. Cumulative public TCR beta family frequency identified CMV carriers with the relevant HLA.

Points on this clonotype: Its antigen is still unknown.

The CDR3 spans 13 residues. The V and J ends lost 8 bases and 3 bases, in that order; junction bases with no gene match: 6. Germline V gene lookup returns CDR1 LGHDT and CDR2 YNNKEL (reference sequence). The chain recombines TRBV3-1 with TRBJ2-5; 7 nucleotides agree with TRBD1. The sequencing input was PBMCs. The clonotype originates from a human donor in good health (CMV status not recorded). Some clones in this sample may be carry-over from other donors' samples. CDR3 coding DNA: TGTGCCAGCGGGGACAGTTCGGAAGAGACCCAGTACTTC. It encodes CASGDSSEETQYF.